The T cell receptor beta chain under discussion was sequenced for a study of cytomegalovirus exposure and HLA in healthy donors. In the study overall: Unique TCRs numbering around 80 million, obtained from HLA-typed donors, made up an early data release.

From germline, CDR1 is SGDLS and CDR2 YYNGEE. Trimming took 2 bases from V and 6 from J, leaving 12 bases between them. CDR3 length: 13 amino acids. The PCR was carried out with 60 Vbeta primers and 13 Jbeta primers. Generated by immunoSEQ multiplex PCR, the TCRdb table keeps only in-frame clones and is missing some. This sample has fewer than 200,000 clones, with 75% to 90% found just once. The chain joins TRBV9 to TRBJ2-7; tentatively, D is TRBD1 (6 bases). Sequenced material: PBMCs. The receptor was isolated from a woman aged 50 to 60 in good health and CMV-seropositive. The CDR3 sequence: CASSVSGVGEQYF. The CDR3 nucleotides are TGTGCCAGCAGCGTCTCAGGGGTGGGCGAGCAGTACTTC.